These T cell receptor beta chains were read from a single sample in a study of T-cell reconstitution after alpha-beta-depleted transplantation in children. TCRdb reanalysed the PCR reads using MiXCR and keeps one entry per CDR3 protein. The sample carries around 71,000 distinct CDR3 sequences, about 7% recorded once. Material: PBMCs from the stem cell graft donor, obtained from the stem cell graft. All receptors derive from a human donor who donated a stem cell graft to a child with acute lymphoblastic leukemia. CDR3s include the opening cysteine and the closing phenylalanine or tryptophan. A D gene is named only where the DNA matches it firmly.

V	D	J	CDR3
TRBV12-5	TRBD1	TRBJ1-6	CASGFRQGGNSPLHF
TRBV12-3/TRBV12-4	TRBD1	TRBJ1-2	CASSFRGQGAYGYTF
TRBV4-1	TRBD2	TRBJ2-7	CASSQDSLAGVEQYF
TRBV18	TRBD2	TRBJ2-1	CASSPASGTIDNEQFF
TRBV20-1	NA	TRBJ2-1	CSASVGGTKFF
TRBV19	NA	TRBJ1-5	CASSRTVYSNQPQHF
TRBV5-1	NA	TRBJ1-2	CASSLGQGREGYTF
TRBV4-1	NA	TRBJ2-7	CASSQGGRNEQYF
TRBV10-3	TRBD1	TRBJ2-3	CAIRGQGLSTDTQYF
TRBV2	NA	TRBJ1-3	CASRGRRLDF
TRBV7-6	NA	TRBJ1-6	CASSPRGDYNSPLHF
TRBV5-1	NA	TRBJ1-5	CASSLGGRGSNQPQHF
TRBV7-8	TRBD1	TRBJ1-6	CASTTAGTANSPLHF
TRBV27	NA	TRBJ2-7	CASSLWGRKQYF
TRBV12-3/TRBV12-4	NA	TRBJ2-3	CASSLAALVYGDTQYF
TRBV4-3	TRBD1	TRBJ1-1	CASSQDPGQGDEAFF
TRBV25-1	TRBD2	TRBJ2-5	CASSQLAGGPETQYF
TRBV6-4	NA	TRBJ1-1	CASSDAQTGKAFF
TRBV24-1	NA	TRBJ1-1	CATSVGNTEAFF
TRBV10-3	NA	TRBJ1-6	CAISEDRTPLHF
TRBV29-1	NA	TRBJ1-4	CSVEDRQGGDEKLFF
TRBV20-1	NA	TRBJ1-4	CSARRVYGSEKLFF
TRBV3-1	NA	TRBJ1-2	CASSQEAFRTSLNYGYTF
TRBV12-3/TRBV12-4	TRBD1	TRBJ1-2	CASSRLGQGDYGYTF
TRBV29-1	NA	TRBJ2-6	CSVEVWNRRSGANVLTF
TRBV20-1	NA	TRBJ1-1	CSARRTDEAFF
TRBV2	NA	TRBJ2-4	CASRVPNLPIQYF
TRBV7-9	NA	TRBJ1-1	CASSPAGQNTEAFF
TRBV14	TRBD2	TRBJ2-1	CASSTGRVLALNEQFF
TRBV6-5	TRBD1	TRBJ2-7	CASSTGTADYEQYF
TRBV7-9	TRBD1	TRBJ2-1	CASSPWTGENEQFF
TRBV6-6	NA	TRBJ2-5	CASSSFSWGRETQYF
TRBV7-9	TRBD1	TRBJ2-5	CASSLGWDSQETQYF
TRBV19	TRBD2	TRBJ2-3	CASSPGLAGGILTDTQYF
TRBV2	TRBD1	TRBJ2-5	CASAGQGKETQYF
TRBV4-1	NA	TRBJ1-1	CASSQAYTVNTEAFF
TRBV7-9	TRBD1	TRBJ2-7	CASSRPDRGHSLYEQYF
TRBV5-1	NA	TRBJ2-1	CASSLWTEKNEQFF
TRBV12-3/TRBV12-4	TRBD2	TRBJ2-7	CASREGTSGRASEQYF
TRBV14	NA	TRBJ2-2	CASSQDLGGELFF
TRBV3-1	NA	TRBJ2-7	CASSQASQGEQYF
TRBV7-2	TRBD1	TRBJ2-7	CASSLWQGAGEQYF
TRBV6-5	TRBD2	TRBJ2-7	CASSPVGTSSSYEQYF
TRBV20-1	NA	TRBJ1-2	CSARRRQGEHGVDYGYTF
TRBV20-1	NA	TRBJ2-7	CSAIPGRARSEQYF
TRBV6-1	NA	TRBJ1-5	CASSENYGNQPQHF
TRBV19	NA	TRBJ1-1	CASSLSLGAEAFF
TRBV12-3/TRBV12-4	NA	TRBJ2-2	CASTLPGELFF
TRBV29-1	NA	TRBJ2-7	CSVEDAQNYEQYF